This is a list of T cell receptor beta chains from one sample in a study of metastatic and nonmetastatic thyroid tumors. TCRdb recomputed clones from the PCR reads via MiXCR. The repertoire includes some 25,000 clones, 14% to 15% of them detected once, and about 3.6% sits in the top ten. Sequencing input: blood. The receptors derive from a female donor with papillary thyroid cancer or a benign thyroid nodule (not recorded which). Some clones in this sample may be carry-over from other donors' samples. The CDR3 runs from the conserved cysteine through the conserved F or W. Fields, in order: V gene, J gene, clone size, D gene, CDR3 DNA, CDR3 protein. A D gene is named only where the DNA matches it firmly. The size field is filled for only some rows; it gives once, few, many or a size class.

TRBV5-4	TRBJ2-3	many	TRBD2	TGTGCCAGCAGCTTGACTCCCGGGAGCGGGGGGGACACAGATACGCAGTATTTT	CASSLTPGSGGDTDTQYF
TRBV29-1	TRBJ1-3	many	.	TGCAGCGGAGTCCCCTCTTACGGAAACACCATATATTTT	CSGVPSYGNTIYF
TRBV27	TRBJ1-2	many	.	TGTGCCAGCAGCCCGGGGGACTATGGCTACACCTTC	CASSPGDYGYTF
TRBV20-1	TRBJ2-1	.	.	TGCAGTGCTAGAGAGGCCTTGACAAAGCAGTTCTTC	CSAREALTKQFF
TRBV4-1	TRBJ2-7	many	.	TGCGCCGGCAGCCAAGTAACTTCCTACGAGCAGTACTTC	CAGSQVTSYEQYF
TRBV4-3	TRBJ1-2	medium-sized	.	TGCGCCAGCAGCCAAGATTGGGAGGGCTACACCTTC	CASSQDWEGYTF
TRBV12-3/TRBV12-4	TRBJ1-2	.	.	TGTGCCAGCAGTTTAATGGGGGCTCGAGGCTACACCTTC	CASSLMGARGYTF
TRBV27	TRBJ1-2	many	.	TGTGCCAGCAGTTTGGGCCCTATTGGGGGCTACACCTTC	CASSLGPIGGYTF
TRBV20-1	TRBJ1-1	medium-sized	.	TGCAGTGCTAGAATTGGGGGAGGGAACACTGAAGCTTTCTTT	CSARIGGGNTEAFF
TRBV20-1	TRBJ2-6	many	.	TGCAGTGCGAGCTCTGGGGCCAACGTCCTGACTTTC	CSASSGANVLTF
TRBV27	TRBJ1-5	many	.	TGTGCCACTGCACAAATAGGGGAATTCAATCAGCCCCAGCATTTT	CATAQIGEFNQPQHF
TRBV25-1	TRBJ2-7	many	.	TGTGCCAGCAGTGAAGGGGGAAGCGAGCAGTACTTC	CASSEGGSEQYF
TRBV7-9	TRBJ2-7	.	.	TGTGCCAGCAGCTCAACTCACACAGAGACCTACGAGCAGTACTTC	CASSSTHTETYEQYF
TRBV28	TRBJ2-3	few	.	TGTGCCTGCAGCCGACACGGGGTTAGCACAGATACGCAGTATTTT	CACSRHGVSTDTQYF
TRBV25-1	TRBJ1-1	many	.	TGTGCCAGCAGATCCGAGGTTGGAGCTTTCTTT	CASRSEVGAFF
TRBV5-4	TRBJ1-1	many	TRBD1	TGTGCCAGCAGCATCAATCAGGGGGCGCAAACTGAAGCTTTCTTT	CASSINQGAQTEAFF
TRBV20-1	TRBJ2-1	.	.	TGCAGTGCTACGGGGACTGGCTCTCCCGGGGGTGATCAGTTCTTC	CSATGTGSPGGDQFF
TRBV18	TRBJ1-1	many	TRBD1	TGTGCCAGCTCACCCCCGGGGGGACAGTGGAACACTGAAGCTTTCTTT	CASSPPGGQWNTEAFF
TRBV24-1	TRBJ2-1	.	TRBD1	TGTGTCACTAGGGACAGTTTGAATGAGCAGTTCTTC	CVTRDSLNEQFF
TRBV2	TRBJ1-2	medium-sized	.	TGTGCCAGCAGTCCCCGTGAGGGGAACTATGGCTACACCTTC	CASSPREGNYGYTF
TRBV6-1	TRBJ2-3	many	TRBD2	TGTGCCAGCAGCCCCGGACTAGCGGGCACAGATACGCAGTATTTT	CASSPGLAGTDTQYF
TRBV19	TRBJ2-1	many	TRBD2	TGTGCCAGTAGTATAGCGGGAGGGCCTAATGAGCAGTTCTTC	CASSIAGGPNEQFF
TRBV11-3	TRBJ2-7	.	TRBD1	TGTGCCAGCAGCTTAGTGGGGACAGGGGGCGAGCAGTACTTC	CASSLVGTGGEQYF
TRBV7-9	TRBJ2-3	many	.	TGTGCCAGCAGCTTAATTGGGTCTTCCACAGATACGCAGTATTTT	CASSLIGSSTDTQYF
TRBV30	TRBJ2-2	many	.	TGTGCCCGGAGTGGTACCTCAGTCGGGGAGCTGTTTTTT	CARSGTSVGELFF
TRBV4-1	TRBJ2-7	medium-sized	TRBD1	TGCGCCAGCAGCCAGGCCACCGGGACAGGCATCTACGAGCAGTACTTC	CASSQATGTGIYEQYF
TRBV9	TRBJ2-1	many	.	TGTGCCAGCAGCTCCCGAACCCTAGCGCCTAACTACAATGAGCAGTTCTTC	CASSSRTLAPNYNEQFF
TRBV4-1	TRBJ1-1	many	.	TGCGCCAGCAGCCAAAATCCGGCCGTGAACACTGAAGCTTTCTTT	CASSQNPAVNTEAFF